This T cell receptor (beta chain) derives from a study of blood T cell repertoires in COVID-19. Whole-study context: The United States, Italy and Spain were the sources of the acute and convalescent COVID-19 samples. Sources were T cells, B-cell-depleted T cells, or PBMCs; the material itself was cDNA or gDNA.

How the authors handled the data: Cell counts per sample came from amplifying reference gene primers. Clones were read by immunoSEQ multiplex PCR, and TCRdb kept only the in-frame ones, dropping some. The V and J calls and clone size come from that table; D and trimming were worked out from the DNA. The table has just under 150,000 clones, about 89% seen once; the top ten hold roughly two fifths. Trimming pared 1 base from V and 3 bases from J, leaving 6 bases between. The CDR3 runs to 13 residues. From germline, CDR1 is MNHEY and CDR2 SMNVEV (reference sequence). Sequencing input: peripheral blood. The gene calls are TRBV27 and TRBJ2-5, with D unclear. The clonotype comes from a man in his forties or fifties who had recovered from COVID-19. The CDR3 DNA reads as TGTGCCAGCAGTTTATTCGGTGAAGAGACCCAGTACTTC. Translating gives CASSLFGEETQYF.